These 26 T cell receptor beta chains were sequenced from one sample in a study of tumor-infiltrating lymphocytes in primary liver carcinoma. Alongside blood RNA obtained from unsorted whole blood, germline DNA was also extracted. The investigators made TCR beta cDNA from roughly 0.45 ug total RNA, using a constant-region primer. For TCR beta, libraries were produced by three nested multiplex PCR rounds using slightly modified ARM-PCR. In the first two PCR rounds, TRBV1-TRBV30 forward primers were paired with a C-beta reverse primer, and each round lasted roughly 9 cycles. TCRdb used MiXCR to reprocess the multiplex PCR reads, holding one entry per CDR3 protein. The data contain 310,000 or so distinct CDR3 sequences, 50% to 75% of them singletons. The specimen was peripheral blood. The receptors originated from a woman aged 25 to 39 with primary liver carcinoma and hepatitis B virus infection.

This clonotype was seen repeatedly, ten times or more. CDR3 in DNA: TGTGCCAGCAGTTCCGGCGGGGCGTACTCCTACGAGCAGTACTTC. Translation gives CASSSGGAYSYEQYF. This chain joins TRBV6-2 or TRBV6-3 and TRBJ2-7, with a tentative D call TRBD2 (6 bases). V lost 4 bases, J lost 0 bases, and 13 bases lay in between. The germline CDR1 and CDR2 sequences are MNHEY and SVGEGT. There are 15 residues in the CDR3.

With regard to this clonotype: This likely comes from a read error, as the CDR3 has no conserved phenylalanine or tryptophan at its end. The J gene is TRBJ2-3, the V gene TRBV30, with 12 bases aligning to TRBD2. With 0 bases clipped from V and 9 bases from J, the junction kept 7 bases outside the gene matches. The CDR3 sequence is 15 residues long. Germline CDR1 GTSNPN, CDR2 SVGIG (reference sequence). In DNA, the CDR3 is TGTGCCTGGAGTGTACTGACTAGCGGGAGAGAAACGCAGTATTAT. Translated: CAWSVLTSGRETQYY.

The chain recombines TRBV11-1 with TRBJ2-1; 8 bases fit TRBD2. V gave up 4 bases and J gave up 8 bases; unmatched junction bases: 10. CDR1 and CDR2 from the germline V gene are SGHAT and FQDESV (reference sequence). This CDR3 has 15 amino acids. CDR3 amino acids: CASSSVAGTHYEQFF. The CDR3 region has the DNA TGTGCCAGCAGCTCAGTAGCGGGAACCCACTATGAGCAGTTCTTC.

This clonotype has just a few counts. This rearrangement joins TRBV28 to TRBJ2-7; 11 positions agree with TRBD2. The germline gives CDR1 MDHEN, CDR2 SYDVKM. The CDR3 runs to 14 residues. The trim removed 8 bases at V and 5 bases at J, leaving 8 bases unmatched. The CDR3, as DNA: TGTGCCAGCCATACCACTAGCGGGAGTCACGAGCAGTACTTC. It translates to CASHTTSGSHEQYF. Full variable domain (remainder filled in from reference TRBV28 and TRBJ2-7): DVKVTQSSRYLVKRTGEKVFLECVQDMDHENMFWYRQDPGLGLRLIYFSYDVKMKEKGDIPEGYSVSREKKERFSLILESASTNQTSMYLCASHTTSGSHEQYFGPGTRLTVT.

To note about this clonotype: One end of the junction varies from germline; a read error may be responsible. V is TRBV11-2 and J is TRBJ2-7, with 11 bases that match TRBD2. The CDR3 runs to 15 residues. In germline, CDR1 is SGHAT, CDR2 FQNNGV. CDR3 DNA: TGCCCCAGCAGCTTAGCAGGGACTAGCGGCCTCCTGGTGTACTTC. Protein sequence: CPSSLAGTSGLLVYF.

As to this clonotype: Possible read error: a much larger clone is one base away. The chain couples TRBV12-3 or TRBV12-4 to TRBJ2-1, with D possibly being TRBD1 (6 bases). The V and J ends lost 7 bases and 8 bases respectively, with 21 bases between them. CDR3 size: 15 residues. The CDR3 here is CASTSGAGVVDEQFF. In DNA, the CDR3 is TGTGCCAGCACCTCCGGGGCAGGGGTTGTCGATGAGCAGTTCTTC.

A remark on this clonotype: A much larger clone differs from this one at a single base, so this may be a read error. Since no conserved phenylalanine or tryptophan closes the CDR3, a read error is the likely cause. The chain links TRBV12-3 or TRBV12-4 to TRBJ2-3; D uncertain. This CDR3 has 12 amino acids. Trimming pared 3 bases from V and 4 bases from J, leaving 5 bases between. CDR3 residues: CASSFRADTQYL. In nucleotides, the CDR3 is TGTGCCAGCAGTTTCCGGGCAGATACGCAGTATCTT.

Ten or more counts support this clonotype. The CDR3: CSVEASYNEQFF. The CDR3 DNA reads as TGCAGCGTTGAAGCTTCGTACAATGAGCAGTTCTTC. The chain combines TRBV29-1 with TRBJ2-1; D unresolved. Trimming cost V 1 base and J 4 bases, with 5 bases left between them. The CDR3 is 12 residues long. CDR1 is SQVTM, CDR2 ANQGSEA, per germline.

This clonotype came up many times. The V call is TRBV6-2 or TRBV6-3, the J call TRBJ1-2; 7 nucleotides agree with TRBD1. From germline, CDR1 is MNHEY and CDR2 SVGEGT. V gave up 9 bases and J gave up 6 bases; unmatched junction bases: 10. This CDR3 is built from 13 residues. CDR3 loop: CASTDRILDGYTF. The CDR3 region has the DNA TGTGCCAGTACGGACAGGATATTAGATGGCTACACCTTC.

As for this clonotype: A read error may explain this, as a much larger clone is one base away. The chain uses TRBV7-8 and TRBJ2-1; the match to TRBD2 covers 8 bases. Germline lookup yields CDR1 SGHVS and CDR2 FQNEAQ. The CDR3 runs 15 residues. This CDR3 reads CVSSLVAGYRNEQFF. DNA for the CDR3: TGTGTCAGCAGCTTAGTAGCGGGATATCGGAATGAGCAGTTCTTC.

The gene calls are TRBV6-2 or TRBV6-3 and TRBJ1-5; no reliable D call. The germline CDR1 and CDR2 sequences are MNHEY and SVGEGT. V was cut by 2 bases and J by 0 bases, with 20 bases left in between. The CDR3 has 19 amino acids. Here the CDR3 reads CASSYPAYLERYSNQPQHF. As DNA, the CDR3 is TGTGCCAGCAGTTACCCCGCATACCTCGAGAGATATAGCAATCAGCCCCAGCATTTT.

This clonotype was recorded a few times. The chain links TRBV6-1 to TRBJ1-6; 8 bases agree with TRBD1. The CDR3 extends over 15 amino acids. Germline V gene lookup returns CDR1 MNHNS and CDR2 SASEGT. V lost 0 bases to trimming and J lost 10 bases; unmatched junction nucleotides: 5. The CDR3 nucleotides are TGTGCCAGCAGTGAAGCAGGGACAGGAAACTCACCCCTCCACTTT. This codes for CASSEAGTGNSPLHF.

Worth noting for this clonotype: This may arise from a read error, as a much more abundant clone is one base away. The rearrangement joins TRBV12-3 or TRBV12-4 to TRBJ2-7, with D possibly being TRBD2 (6 bases). The CDR3 is 14 amino acids. Trimming shortened V by 4 bases and J by 4 bases, and 14 bases separated the two germline ends. The CDR3 region is CASSSREGRYEQYF. In nucleotides, the CDR3 is TGTGCCAGCAGTTCCCGAGAAGGGAGGTACGAGCAGTACTTC.

This clonotype was observed many times. The chain carries TRBV4-1 and TRBJ2-1; 7 bases are shared with TRBD2. Germline CDR1 MGHRA, CDR2 YSYEKL. With V trimmed by 0 bases and J by 14 bases, 7 bases remained unmatched. This CDR3 is built from 13 residues. CDR3 in DNA: TGCGCCAGCAGCCAAGACCTCCGGCTAGCGGAGTTCTTC. Translation: CASSQDLRLAEFF.

To note about this clonotype: Being one base from a much bigger clone, this may be a read error. The J gene is TRBJ1-4, the V gene TRBV12-3 or TRBV12-4; unclear D gene. The CDR3 is 13 residues long. CDR3 sequence (DNA): TGTGCCAGCAGTTTGTCAACTAATGTAAAACTGTTTTTT. Encoded protein: CASSLSTNVKLFF.

This chain connects TRBV6-6 to TRBJ1-2, with TRBD1 identical over 11 bases. Germline V gene data show CDR1 as MNHNY and CDR2 as SVGAGI (reference sequence). This CDR3 region has 15 residues. J gave up 6 bases and V 4 bases, and 7 bases lay outside the gene matches. In nucleotides, the CDR3 is TGTGCCAGCAGTTCGACGACGGACAGGGGGCATGGCTACACCTTC. This sequence encodes CASSSTTDRGHGYTF.

The chain couples TRBV6-2 or TRBV6-3 to TRBJ1-5; D is unclear. The CDR3 consists of 19 residues. Germline-derived CDR1 and CDR2 are MNHEY and SVGEGT. The ends were cut back, 0 bases at V and 0 bases at J, with 18 bases in the middle. CDR3 in amino acids: CASSYSLIGWIYSNQPQHF. CDR3 coding DNA: TGTGCCAGCAGTTACTCCCTCATAGGCTGGATATATAGCAATCAGCCCCAGCATTTT.

Only a few counts were recorded for this clonotype. The genes are TRBV5-4 and TRBJ2-6; 12 bases fit TRBD1. Germline CDR1 is SGHNT and CDR2 is YYREEE (reference sequence). Trimming at V came to 4 bases and at J to 0 bases, leaving 8 bases not matched to a gene. This CDR3 comprises 19 residues. The CDR3 protein is CASSTLRDRGLSGANVLTF. CDR3 DNA sequence: TGTGCCAGCAGCACCCTCCGGGACAGGGGGCTCTCTGGGGCCAACGTCCTGACTTTC. Looking up the rest from reference TRBV5-4 and TRBJ2-6 gives the full variable domain: ETGVTQSPTHLIKTRGQQVTLRCSSQSGHNTVSWYQQALGQGPQFIFQYYREEENGRGNFPPRFSGLQFPNYSSELNVNALELDDSALYLCASSTLRDRGLSGANVLTFGAGSRLTVL.

This clonotype was detected only a few times. The chain links TRBV7-9 to TRBJ2-7; weak D call: TRBD2 (5 bases). CDR3 length: 14 amino acids. V shed 3 bases and J shed 2 bases, with 11 bases lying between them. CDR1 and CDR2 from the germline V gene are SEHNR and FQNEAQ (reference sequence). The CDR3 DNA reads as TGTGCCAGCAGCTTCCAGCTAGCCCCCTACGAGCAGTACTTC. Translated, it gives CASSFQLAPYEQYF.

This chain joins TRBV7-8 and TRBJ2-3; possibly TRBD1 for D (7 bases). Deletions cut 7 bases from V and 4 bases from J, with 18 bases between. CDR1 SGHVS and CDR2 FQNEAQ come from the germline V gene. This CDR3 has 15 amino acids. CDR3 in DNA: TGTGCCAGCAACTGGCAGGGGGGCGGCTCAGATACGCAGTATTTT. The encoded protein is CASNWQGGGSDTQYF.

The CDR3 loop is CASSQARTGVGYTF. As DNA, the CDR3 is TGTGCCAGCAGCCAAGCGCGGACAGGGGTAGGCTACACCTTC. The rearrangement uses TRBV14 and TRBJ1-2; 9 positions match TRBD1. The germline gives CDR1 SGHDN, CDR2 FVKESK. The ends lost 1 base at V and 8 bases at J; junction bases unmatched: 5. The CDR3 covers 14 residues.

The chain combines TRBV12-3 or TRBV12-4 with TRBJ2-7; D remains unclear. The CDR3 is 12 residues long. The V end was cut by 5 bases, the J end by 5 bases, with 10 bases between. The CDR3 DNA sequence: TGTGCCAGCAGTATAGTTACGAACGAGCAGTACTTC. Amino acid sequence: CASSIVTNEQYF.

Concerning this clonotype: A much larger clone differs by one base, so this may be a read error. The chain combines TRBV4-1 with TRBJ2-1; TRBD2 matches 7 bases. Germline CDR1 is MGHRA and CDR2 is YSYEKL. CDR3 length equals 16 residues. V shed 2 bases, J shed 5 bases, and the junction held 9 bases outside the gene matches. The CDR3 sequence: CASSQPRGGSDNEQFF. CDR3 bases: TGCGCCAGCAGCCAACCCCGCGGGGGTTCCGACAATGAGCAGTTCTTC.

This clonotype was detected many times. The chain combines TRBV6-6 with TRBJ2-5; 10 nucleotides line up with TRBD2. The trim removed 0 bases at V and 2 bases at J, leaving 6 bases unmatched. This CDR3 comprises 17 residues. Germline lookup yields CDR1 MNHNY and CDR2 SVGAGI (reference sequence). For the CDR3, the DNA is TGTGCCAGCAGTTACTCGCGAGTAGCGGGAGGTCAAGAGACCCAGTACTTC. Protein: CASSYSRVAGGQETQYF.

Points on this clonotype: At one boundary the junction diverges from the germline segment, which might be a read error. The chain combines TRBV6-5 with TRBJ1-2; 7 nucleotides match TRBD1. This CDR3 is built from 15 residues. Looked up from germline, CDR1 is MNHEY and CDR2 is SVGAGI. Here the CDR3 DNA reads TGTACCAGCAGTCCCCCACAGGGGAGTAACTATGGCTACACCTTC. Translation gives CTSSPPQGSNYGYTF.

A remark on this clonotype: Without the conserved terminal phenylalanine or tryptophan, this CDR3 likely stems from a read error. The chain couples TRBV11-3 to TRBJ1-5; D ambiguous. The CDR3 consists of 13 residues. Per germline, CDR1 SGHNT and CDR2 YENEEA. CDR3: CAGSLMSNQPQHL. The CDR3 region has the DNA TGTGCCGGCAGCTTAATGAGCAATCAGCCCCAGCATTTA.